This TCR beta chain originates from a study of regulatory T cells in long-lasting Graves disease. Study in general: Newly diagnosed Graves' patients had taken antithyroid drugs under 3 months. Study-wide results and limits: TCR diversity was lower in persistent than newly diagnosed Graves' disease.

According to the study, TCR beta libraries were built with iRepertoire HTBI primers and CDR3-region Arm-PCR. Via MiXCR, TCRdb re-called the multiplex PCR reads, giving one row per CDR3 protein. The data show about 370,000 distinct CDR3 sequences, with roughly a sixth seen just once and 22% held by the top ten. This clonotype came up many times. The antigen remains unidentified. Sample time point: newly diagnosed GD, antithyroid drugs for less than 3 months. Isolated PBMC RNA provided the starting material for the TCR library. The CDR3 runs 16 residues. Germline values: CDR1 MNHEY, CDR2 SVGAGI. The V gene lost 0 bases and the J gene lost 2 bases, with 13 bases spanning the gap.

The specimen comprised peripheral blood mononuclear cells (PBMCs), sampled at new diagnosis, from a patient treated with antithyroid drugs. V gene TRBV6-5 combines with J gene TRBJ1-2; D uncertain. This clonotype was obtained from a female donor with Graves disease. CDR3 residues: CASSYSGPLSNYGYTF. The DNA for the CDR3 is TGTGCCAGCAGTTACTCTGGGCCACTTTCAAACTATGGCTACACCTTC.